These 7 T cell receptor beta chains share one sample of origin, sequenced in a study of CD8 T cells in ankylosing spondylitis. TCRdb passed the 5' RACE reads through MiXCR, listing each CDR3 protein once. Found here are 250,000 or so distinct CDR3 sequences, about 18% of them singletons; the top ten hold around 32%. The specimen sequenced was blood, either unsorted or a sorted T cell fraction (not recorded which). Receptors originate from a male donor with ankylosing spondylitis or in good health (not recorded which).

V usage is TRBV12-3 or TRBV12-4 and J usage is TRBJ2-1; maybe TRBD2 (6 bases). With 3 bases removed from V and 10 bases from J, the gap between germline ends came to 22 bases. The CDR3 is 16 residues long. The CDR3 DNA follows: TGTGCCAGCAGTTTCCCGCGGACCCCTGGAGGGTGGGAGCAGTTCTTC. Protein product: CASSFPRTPGGWEQFF.

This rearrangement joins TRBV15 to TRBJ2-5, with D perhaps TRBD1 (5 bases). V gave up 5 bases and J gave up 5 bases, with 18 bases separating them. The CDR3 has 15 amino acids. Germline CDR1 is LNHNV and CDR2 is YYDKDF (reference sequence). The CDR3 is CATSPPRMKGETQYF. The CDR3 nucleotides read TGTGCCACCAGCCCGCCCCGGATGAAGGGGGAGACCCAGTACTTC.

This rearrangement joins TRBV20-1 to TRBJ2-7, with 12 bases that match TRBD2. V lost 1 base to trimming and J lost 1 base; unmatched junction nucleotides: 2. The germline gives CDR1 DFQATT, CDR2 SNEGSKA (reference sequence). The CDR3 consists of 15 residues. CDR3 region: CSARASGRGSYEQYF. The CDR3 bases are TGCAGTGCTAGAGCTAGCGGGAGGGGGTCCTACGAGCAGTACTTC.

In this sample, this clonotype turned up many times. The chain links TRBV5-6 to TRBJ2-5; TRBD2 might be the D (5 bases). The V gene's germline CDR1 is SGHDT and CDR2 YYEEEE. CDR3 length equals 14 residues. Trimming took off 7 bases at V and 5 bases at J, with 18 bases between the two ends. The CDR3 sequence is CASSNAGDAETQYF. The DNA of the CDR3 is TGTGCCAGCTCCAACGCCGGGGATGCGGAGACCCAGTACTTC.

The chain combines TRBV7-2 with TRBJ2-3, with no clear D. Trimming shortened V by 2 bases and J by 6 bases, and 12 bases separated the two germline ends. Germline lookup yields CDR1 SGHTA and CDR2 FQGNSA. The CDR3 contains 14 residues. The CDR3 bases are TGTGCCAGCAGCTTATTCCTGGCAGAGGATACGCAGTATTTT. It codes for CASSLFLAEDTQYF. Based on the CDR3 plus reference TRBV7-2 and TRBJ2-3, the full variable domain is GAGVSQSPSNKVTEKGKDVELRCDPISGHTALYWYRQSLGQGLEFLIYFQGNSAPDKSGLPSDRFSAERTGGSVSTLTIQRTQQEDSAVYLCASSLFLAEDTQYFGPGTRLTVL.

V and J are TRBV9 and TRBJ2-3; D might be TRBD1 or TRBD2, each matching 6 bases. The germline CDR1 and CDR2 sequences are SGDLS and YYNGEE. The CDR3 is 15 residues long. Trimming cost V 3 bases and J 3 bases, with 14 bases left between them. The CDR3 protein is CASSALGGGTDTQYF. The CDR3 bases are TGTGCCAGCAGCGCTCTGGGGGGCGGGACAGATACGCAGTATTTT.

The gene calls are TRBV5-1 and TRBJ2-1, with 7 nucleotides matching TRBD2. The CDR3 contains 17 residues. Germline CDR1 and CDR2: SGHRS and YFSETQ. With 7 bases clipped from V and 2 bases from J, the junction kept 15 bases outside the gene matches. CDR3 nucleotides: TGCGCCAGCGGCTATGAAAAATCTAGCGGAGCCTACAATGAGCAGTTCTTC. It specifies CASGYEKSSGAYNEQFF.